The rows below give T cell receptor beta chains drawn from one sample of a study of cytomegalovirus exposure and HLA in healthy donors. Some clones are missing from TCRdb's copy, which holds only in-frame ones; the method was immunoSEQ multiplex PCR. The table shows roughly 260,000 clones, with roughly 90% occurring only once. Sequenced: PBMCs. The source is a woman between 18 and 29 years old in good health and CMV-seronegative. CDR3s include the opening cysteine and the closing phenylalanine or tryptophan. D genes are given only for firm matches. Size tells how often a clone was seen (once, few, many) or the class of an expanded clone, and some rows leave it out.

cdr3_nt cdr3_aa d_call j_call clone_size cdr3_length v_call
TGTGCCAGCGTAAGCATGGACAGGGGCCGGGACTATGGCTACACCTTC CASVSMDRGRDYGYTF TRBD1 TRBJ1-2 NA 16 TRBV2
TGTGCCAGCAGTTCCGGACAGGGGGCAACTAATGAAAAACTGTTTTTT CASSSGQGATNEKLFF TRBD1 TRBJ1-4 NA 16 TRBV27
TGTGCCAGCAGCTTGGGAGATCTTGCGGATACGCAGTATTTT CASSLGDLADTQYF NA TRBJ2-3 NA 14 TRBV7-6
TGCAGCGTAACGAAGGACAAAAGCTCTGGGGCCAACGTCCTGACTTTC CSVTKDKSSGANVLTF NA TRBJ2-6 NA 16 TRBV29-1
TGTGCCAGCAGTTGGGGACAGGACTATTCACCCCTCCACTTT CASSWGQDYSPLHF TRBD1 TRBJ1-6 NA 14 TRBV28
TGCGCCAGCAGTGAGTCGGGCGGGGGGGGATACAATGAGCAGTTCTTC CASSESGGGGYNEQFF TRBD2 TRBJ2-1 NA 16 TRBV10-1
TGCGCCAGCAGCCCGGGACTTACCTCATCCCTTTATGAGCAGTTCTTC CASSPGLTSSLYEQFF NA TRBJ2-1 NA 16 TRBV5-1
TGTGCCAGCAGTTCGGGACAGGATTTAGAAAAACTGTTTTTT CASSSGQDLEKLFF TRBD1 TRBJ1-4 NA 14 TRBV27
TGCGCCAGCAGCCCGCCGGGACAGGGGGTTGAAGCTTTCTTT CASSPPGQGVEAFF TRBD1 TRBJ1-1 few 14 TRBV5-1
TGTGCCAGCTCCCCCTCGGTTAACGAAAAACTGTTTTTT CASSPSVNEKLFF NA TRBJ1-4 once 13 TRBV18
TGTGCCAGCAGCTTTGTGGTACACTACGAGCAGTACTTC CASSFVVHYEQYF NA TRBJ2-7 few 13 TRBV7-8
TGTGCCAGCAGCTTGAAGGTGACAGCCAATGAAAAACTGTTTTTT CASSLKVTANEKLFF NA TRBJ1-4 NA 15 TRBV5-6
TGTGCCTGGATTAAAACAGGGTATTCTTACAATGAGCAGTTCTTC CAWIKTGYSYNEQFF NA TRBJ2-1 NA 15 TRBV30
TGTGCCAGCAGTTACAGGAGACTCCTAGCTAACTATGGCTACACCTTC CASSYRRLLANYGYTF NA TRBJ1-2 few 16 TRBV28
TGCGCCAGCAGCTTGGGTATCCTTACAGGGATAGCGATGAACACTGAAGCTTTCTTT CASSLGILTGIAMNTEAFF NA TRBJ1-1 once 19 TRBV5-1
TGTGCCTGGAGTGCCCTACGGACAGTCTACGAGCAGTACTTC CAWSALRTVYEQYF NA TRBJ2-7 once 14 TRBV30
TGTGCCAGCAGCTATCCCCATAGCGGATGGGGCACAGATACGCAGTATTTT CASSYPHSGWGTDTQYF NA TRBJ2-3 NA 17 TRBV5-4
TGCGCCAGCAGCTTCTGGGGGAGGGACACAGATACGCAGTATTTT CASSFWGRDTDTQYF TRBD2 TRBJ2-3 NA 15 TRBV5-1
TGCGCCAGCAGCCAAGACACAGGGTATGGCTACACCTTC CASSQDTGYGYTF NA TRBJ1-2 NA 13 TRBV4-3
TGTGCCAGCGAGGGACATAGCAATCAGCCCCAGCATTTT CASEGHSNQPQHF NA TRBJ1-5 NA 13 TRBV28
TGTGCCAGCAGCGGGGGACGAGAGACCCAGTACTTC CASSGGRETQYF NA TRBJ2-5 NA 12 TRBV6-5
TGTGCCAGTAGCAGGGGCCCCTACGAGCAGTACTTC CASSRGPYEQYF NA TRBJ2-7 NA 12 TRBV19
TGCGCCAGCAGCCCCACCCTTGGGGGACAAGGAACCTACGAGCAGTACTTC CASSPTLGGQGTYEQYF NA TRBJ2-7 NA 17 TRBV4-3
TGTGCCAGCACGGGGCGGGGGGCTAGCTCCTACAATGAGCAGTTCTTC CASTGRGASSYNEQFF TRBD2 TRBJ2-1 NA 16 TRBV2
TGCGCCAGCAGCCAAGATATCTCGGGACAGGGGGACTATGGCTACACCTTC CASSQDISGQGDYGYTF TRBD1 TRBJ1-2 NA 17 TRBV4-3
TGTGCCAGCAGTTACTCGCGGGGGACAGGGAACTATGGCTACACCTTC CASSYSRGTGNYGYTF TRBD1 TRBJ1-2 NA 16 TRBV6-5
TGTGCCAGCAGTGATTCCGGTACAGGTTATCAAGAGACCCAGTACTTC CASSDSGTGYQETQYF NA TRBJ2-5 NA 16 TRBV2